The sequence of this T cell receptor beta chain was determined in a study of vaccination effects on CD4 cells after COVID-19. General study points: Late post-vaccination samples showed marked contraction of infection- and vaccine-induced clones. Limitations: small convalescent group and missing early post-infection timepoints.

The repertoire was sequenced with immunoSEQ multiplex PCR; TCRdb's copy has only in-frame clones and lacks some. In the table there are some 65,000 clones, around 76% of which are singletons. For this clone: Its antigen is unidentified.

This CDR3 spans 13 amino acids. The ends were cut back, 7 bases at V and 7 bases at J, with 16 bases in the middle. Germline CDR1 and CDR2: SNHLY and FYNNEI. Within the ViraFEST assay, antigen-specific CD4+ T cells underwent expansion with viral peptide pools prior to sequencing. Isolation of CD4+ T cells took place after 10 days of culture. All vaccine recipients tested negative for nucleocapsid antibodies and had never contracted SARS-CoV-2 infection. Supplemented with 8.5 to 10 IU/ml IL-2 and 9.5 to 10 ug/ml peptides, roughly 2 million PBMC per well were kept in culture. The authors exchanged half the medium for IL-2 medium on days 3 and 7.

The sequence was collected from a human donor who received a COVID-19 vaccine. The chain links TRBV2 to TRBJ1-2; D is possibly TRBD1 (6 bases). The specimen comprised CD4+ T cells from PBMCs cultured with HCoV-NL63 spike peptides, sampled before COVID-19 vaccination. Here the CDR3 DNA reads TGTGCCAGCACCAGTGACGGGGGGCTTGGCTACACCTTC. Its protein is CASTSDGGLGYTF.